The 5 T cell receptor beta chains reported below all come from one sample, sequenced in a study of blood T cells in healthy people across ages. A second PCR, run for roughly 7 to 12 cycles, used a sample-barcoded 5' primer plus a J-beta primer mix. MiXCR was run by TCRdb on the 5' RACE reads, yielding one entry per CDR3 protein. The repertoire holds 600,000 to 1,000,000 distinct CDR3 sequences, with roughly 25% as singletons. These sequences were also reported in another study, on T cells of mothers and their children.

Sequencing input: blood. The source of these receptors is a boy younger than 18 in good health.

The table lists this clonotype with a few counts. The rearrangement links TRBV2 to TRBJ2-5; possibly TRBD2 for D (7 bases). There are 15 residues in the CDR3. CDR1 is SNHLY and CDR2 is FYNNEI in the germline V gene. V was cut by 6 bases and J by 2 bases, with 16 bases left in between. The CDR3 sequence is CASRGAGAPQETQYF. The DNA for the CDR3 is TGTGCCAGCAGGGGGGCGGGGGCCCCACAAGAGACCCAGTACTTC.

V is TRBV20-1 and J is TRBJ2-4; maybe TRBD2 (7 bases). The CDR3 has 14 residues. Trimming cost V 3 bases and J 1 base, with 10 bases left between them. The germline V gene has CDR1 DFQATT and CDR2 SNEGSKA (reference sequence). As DNA, the CDR3 is TGCAGTGCTAGGGAGGGGGGGGCCAAAAACATTCAGTACTTC. Protein product: CSAREGGAKNIQYF.

This clonotype was seen many times. An end of the junction does not agree with germline; a read error may underlie this. The V gene is TRBV7-7, the J gene TRBJ2-5; 10 bases line up with TRBD1. The CDR3 loop spans 14 amino acids. Germline loops: CDR1 SSHAT, CDR2 FNYEAQ (reference sequence). The CDR3: CASSQTGGEETQYF. The CDR3 DNA follows: TGTGCTAGCAGCCAGACAGGGGGCGAAGAGACCCAGTACTTC. Drawing the rest from reference TRBV7-7 and TRBJ2-5, the complete variable domain is GAGVSQSPRYKVTKRGQDVTLRCDPISSHATLYWYQQALGQGPEFLTYFNYEAQPDKSGLPSDRFSAERPEGSISTLTIQRTEQRDSAMYRCASSQTGGEETQYFGPGTRLLVL.

This clonotype was picked up a small number of times. The chain combines TRBV5-1 with TRBJ2-6; TRBD1 is a possible D gene (6 bases). The germline CDR1 and CDR2 sequences are SGHRS and YFSETQ. The CDR3 covers 17 residues. V gave up 4 bases and J gave up 4 bases, with 18 bases separating them. The CDR3 loop is CASSTGPGAGGANVLTF. CDR3 nucleotides: TGCGCCAGCAGCACCGGTCCAGGGGCAGGAGGGGCCAACGTCCTGACTTTC.

This clonotype was seen many times. The chain employs TRBV7-2 and TRBJ2-5; no clear D gene. V lost 11 bases, J lost 6 bases, and 7 bases lay in between. Germline CDR1 reads SGHTA; CDR2 reads FQGNSA. This CDR3 is 9 amino acids long. The CDR3 loop is CADTKTQYF. CDR3 nucleotide sequence: TGTGCCGACACCAAGACCCAGTACTTC.